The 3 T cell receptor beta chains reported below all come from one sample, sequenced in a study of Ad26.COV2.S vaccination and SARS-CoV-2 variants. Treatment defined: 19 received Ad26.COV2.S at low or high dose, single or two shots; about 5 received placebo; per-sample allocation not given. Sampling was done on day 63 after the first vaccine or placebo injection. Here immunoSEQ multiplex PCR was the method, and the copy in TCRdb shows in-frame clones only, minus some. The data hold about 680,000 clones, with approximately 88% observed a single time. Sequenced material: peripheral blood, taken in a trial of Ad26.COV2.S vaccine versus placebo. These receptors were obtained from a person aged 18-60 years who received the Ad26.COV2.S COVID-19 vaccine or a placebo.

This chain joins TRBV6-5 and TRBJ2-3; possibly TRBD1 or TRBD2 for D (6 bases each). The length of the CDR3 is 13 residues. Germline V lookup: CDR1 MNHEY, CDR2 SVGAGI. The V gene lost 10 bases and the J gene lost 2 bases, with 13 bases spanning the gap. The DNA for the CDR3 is TGTGCCATCGGAGGGGGAACCACAGATACGCAGTATTTT. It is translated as CAIGGGTTDTQYF.

CDR3 bases: TGTGCCAGCAGTGATCCCCAGCCCCAGCATTTT. Its protein is CASSDPQPQHF. The chain carries TRBV2 and TRBJ1-5, with D uncertain. Per germline, CDR1 SNHLY and CDR2 FYNNEI. V shed 3 bases and J shed 7 bases, with 4 bases lying between them. The CDR3 covers 11 residues.

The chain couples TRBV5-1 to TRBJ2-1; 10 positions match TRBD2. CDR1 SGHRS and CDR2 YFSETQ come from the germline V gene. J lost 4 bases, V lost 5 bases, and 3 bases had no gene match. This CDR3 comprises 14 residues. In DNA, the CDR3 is TGCGCCAGCAGGACTAGCGGGTTTTACAATGAGCAGTTCTTC. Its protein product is CASRTSGFYNEQFF.